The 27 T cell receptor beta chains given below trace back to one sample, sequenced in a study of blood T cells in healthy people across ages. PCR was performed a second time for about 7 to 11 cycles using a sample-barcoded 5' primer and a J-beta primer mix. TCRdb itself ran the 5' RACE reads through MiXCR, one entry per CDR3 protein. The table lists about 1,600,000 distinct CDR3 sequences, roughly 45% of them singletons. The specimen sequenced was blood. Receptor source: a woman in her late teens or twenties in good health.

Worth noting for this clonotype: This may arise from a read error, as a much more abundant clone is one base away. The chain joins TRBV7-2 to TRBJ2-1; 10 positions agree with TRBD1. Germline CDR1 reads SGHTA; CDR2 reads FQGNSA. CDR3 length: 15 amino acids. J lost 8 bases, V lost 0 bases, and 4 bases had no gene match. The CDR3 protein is CASSLAGQGYDEQFF. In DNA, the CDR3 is TGTGCCAGCAGCTTAGCGGGACAGGGGTACGATGAGCAGTTCTTC.

Here the CDR3 DNA reads TGTGCCTGGGGCGACAGTAGCAATCAGCCCCAGCATTTT. It encodes CAWGDSSNQPQHF. The chain links TRBV30 to TRBJ1-5; possibly TRBD1 for D (5 bases). Trimming took 5 bases from V and 0 from J, leaving 8 bases between them. The CDR3 is 13 amino acids. Germline CDR1 GTSNPN, CDR2 SVGIG (reference sequence).

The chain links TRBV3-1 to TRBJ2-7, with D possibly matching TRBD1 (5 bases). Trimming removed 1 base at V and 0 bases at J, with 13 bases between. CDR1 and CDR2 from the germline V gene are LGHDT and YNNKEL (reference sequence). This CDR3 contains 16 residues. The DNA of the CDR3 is TGTGCCAGCAGCCAAGGACTTGGGGCAGTCTCCTACGAGCAGTACTTC. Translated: CASSQGLGAVSYEQYF.

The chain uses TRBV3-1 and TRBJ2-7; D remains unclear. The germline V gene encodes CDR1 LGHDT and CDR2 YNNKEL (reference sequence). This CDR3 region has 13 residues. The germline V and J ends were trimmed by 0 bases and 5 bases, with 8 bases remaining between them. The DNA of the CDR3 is TGTGCCAGCAGCCAAGATAGGGTCCACGAGCAGTACTTC. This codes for CASSQDRVHEQYF.

CDR3 DNA: TGTGCCAGCAGCCCCAAACGGGGGGGCTTCTACAATGAGCAGTACTTC. It codes for CASSPKRGGFYNEQYF. This chain links TRBV7-3 with TRBJ2-1, with 8 bases that match TRBD2. The assigned J gene may be wrong: the sequence end matches TRBJ2-7 better. Germline loops: CDR1 SGHTA, CDR2 FQGTGA. CDR3 length equals 16 residues.

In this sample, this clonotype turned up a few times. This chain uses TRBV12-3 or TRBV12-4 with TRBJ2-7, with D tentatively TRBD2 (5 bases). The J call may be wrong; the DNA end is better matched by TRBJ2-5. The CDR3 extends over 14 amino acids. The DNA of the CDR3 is TGTGCCAGCAGTTTTGGGCCTAGCCTGGAGACCCAGTACTTC. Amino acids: CASSFGPSLETQYF.

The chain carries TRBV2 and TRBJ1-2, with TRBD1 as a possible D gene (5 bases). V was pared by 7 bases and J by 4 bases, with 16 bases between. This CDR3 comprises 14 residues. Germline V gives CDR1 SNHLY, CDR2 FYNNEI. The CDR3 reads CASIPDPGGYGYTF. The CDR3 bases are TGTGCCAGCATCCCGGACCCGGGGGGCTATGGCTACACCTTC.

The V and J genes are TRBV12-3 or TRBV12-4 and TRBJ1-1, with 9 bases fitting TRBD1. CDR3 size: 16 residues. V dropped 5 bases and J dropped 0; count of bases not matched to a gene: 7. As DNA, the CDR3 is TGTGCCAGCAGTGGAAGGACAGGGGCCATGAACACTGAAGCTTTCTTT. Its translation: CASSGRTGAMNTEAFF.

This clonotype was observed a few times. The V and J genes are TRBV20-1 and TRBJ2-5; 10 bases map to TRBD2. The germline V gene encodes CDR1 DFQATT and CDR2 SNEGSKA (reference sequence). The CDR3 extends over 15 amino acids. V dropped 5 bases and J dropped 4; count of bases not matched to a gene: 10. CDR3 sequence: CSASPTSGWGETQYF. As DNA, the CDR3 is TGCAGTGCTTCTCCGACTAGCGGGTGGGGAGAGACCCAGTACTTC.

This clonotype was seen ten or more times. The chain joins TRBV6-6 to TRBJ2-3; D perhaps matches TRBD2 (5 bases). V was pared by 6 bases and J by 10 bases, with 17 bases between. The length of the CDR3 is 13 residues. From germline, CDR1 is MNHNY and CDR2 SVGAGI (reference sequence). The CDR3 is CASRPLLGGAQYF. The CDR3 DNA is TGTGCCAGCAGACCCCTCCTAGGAGGCGCGCAGTATTTT.

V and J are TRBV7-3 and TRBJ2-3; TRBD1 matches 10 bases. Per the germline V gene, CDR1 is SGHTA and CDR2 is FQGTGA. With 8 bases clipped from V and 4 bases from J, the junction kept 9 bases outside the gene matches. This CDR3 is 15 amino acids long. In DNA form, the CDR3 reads TGTGCCAGCGCCTCATCGACAGGGGGCGCAGATACGCAGTATTTT. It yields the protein CASASSTGGADTQYF.

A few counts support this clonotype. Written as DNA, the CDR3 is TGTGCCAGCAGCCCGACTAGCGGCCACAACTCCTACAATGAGCAGTTCTTC. Residues: CASSPTSGHNSYNEQFF. This chain connects TRBV7-6 to TRBJ2-1; 9 bases agree with TRBD2. The CDR3 runs 17 residues. V dropped 5 bases and J dropped 0; count of bases not matched to a gene: 8. Germline CDR1 reads SGHVS; CDR2 reads FNYEAQ.

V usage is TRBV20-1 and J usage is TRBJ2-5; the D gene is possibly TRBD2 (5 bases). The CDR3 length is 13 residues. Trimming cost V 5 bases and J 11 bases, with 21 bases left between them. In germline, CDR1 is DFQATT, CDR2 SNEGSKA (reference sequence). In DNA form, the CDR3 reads TGCAGTGCTTCGGACTCCGCGGGCCACGGGCAGTACTTC. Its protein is CSASDSAGHGQYF.

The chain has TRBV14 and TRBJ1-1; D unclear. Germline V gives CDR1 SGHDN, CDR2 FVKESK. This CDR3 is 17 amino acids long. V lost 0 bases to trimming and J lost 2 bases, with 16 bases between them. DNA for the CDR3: TGTGCCAGCAGCCAAGATCGAAGTGCGGTATTTAACACTGAAGCTTTCTTT. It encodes CASSQDRSAVFNTEAFF.

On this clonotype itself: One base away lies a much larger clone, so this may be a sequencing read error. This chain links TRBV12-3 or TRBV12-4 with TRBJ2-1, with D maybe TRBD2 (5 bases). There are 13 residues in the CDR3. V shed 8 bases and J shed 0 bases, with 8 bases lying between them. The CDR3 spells CASWESSYNEQFF. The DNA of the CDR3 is TGTGCCAGCTGGGAGAGCTCCTACAATGAGCAGTTCTTC.

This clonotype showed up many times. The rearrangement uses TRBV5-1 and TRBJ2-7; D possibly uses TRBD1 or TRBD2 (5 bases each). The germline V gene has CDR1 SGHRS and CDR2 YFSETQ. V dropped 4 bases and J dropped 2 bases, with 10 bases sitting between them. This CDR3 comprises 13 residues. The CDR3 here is CASSPVGAYEQYF. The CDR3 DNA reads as TGCGCCAGCAGCCCGGTGGGGGCCTACGAGCAGTACTTC.

CDR3 amino acids: CASSPRGLANYGYTF. The CDR3 bases are TGTGCCAGTAGTCCGAGGGGCCTAGCTAACTATGGCTACACCTTC. V and J are TRBV19 and TRBJ1-2; D is perhaps TRBD1 (5 bases). Germline values: CDR1 LNHDA, CDR2 SQIVND (reference sequence). The CDR3 has 15 amino acids. V lost 5 bases to trimming and J lost 0 bases, with 13 bases between them.

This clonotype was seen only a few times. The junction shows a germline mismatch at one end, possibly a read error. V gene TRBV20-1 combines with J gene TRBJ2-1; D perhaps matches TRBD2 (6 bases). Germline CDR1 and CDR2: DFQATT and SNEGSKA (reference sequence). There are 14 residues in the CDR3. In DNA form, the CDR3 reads TGTGGGGGTTCCGATAGCGGTCGCGGCAATGAGCAGTTCTTC. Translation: CGGSDSGRGNEQFF.

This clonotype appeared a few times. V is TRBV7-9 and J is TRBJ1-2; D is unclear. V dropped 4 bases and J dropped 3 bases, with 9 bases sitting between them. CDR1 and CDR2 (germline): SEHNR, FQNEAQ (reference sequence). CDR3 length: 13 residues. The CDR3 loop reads CASSSLPHYGYTF. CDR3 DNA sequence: TGTGCCAGCAGCTCACTCCCCCACTATGGCTACACCTTC.

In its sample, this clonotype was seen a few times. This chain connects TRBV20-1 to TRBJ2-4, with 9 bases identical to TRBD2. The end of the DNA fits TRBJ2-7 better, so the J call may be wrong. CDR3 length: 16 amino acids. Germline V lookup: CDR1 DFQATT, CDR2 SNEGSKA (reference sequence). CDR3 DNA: TGCAGTGCTGTCTTCCCCTTGAAGGTAGCGGGAGACGAGCAGTACTTC. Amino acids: CSAVFPLKVAGDEQYF.

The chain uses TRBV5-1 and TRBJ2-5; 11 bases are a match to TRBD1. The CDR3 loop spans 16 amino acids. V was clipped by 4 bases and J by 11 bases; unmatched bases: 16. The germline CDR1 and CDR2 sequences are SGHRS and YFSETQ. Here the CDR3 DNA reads TGCGCCAGCAGCCTGAGGACAGGGGGCGCCTACAATGAGCAGTACTTC. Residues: CASSLRTGGAYNEQYF. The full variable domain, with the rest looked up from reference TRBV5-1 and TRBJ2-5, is KAGVTQTPRYLIKTRGQQVTLSCSPISGHRSVSWYQQTPGQGLQFLFEYFSETQRNKGNFPGRFSGRQFSNSRSEMNVSTLELGDSALYLCASSLRTGGAYNEQYFGPGTRLLVL.

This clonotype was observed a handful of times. CDR3 amino acids: CASGGSSGDFYNEQFF. The CDR3 nucleotides are TGCGCCAGCGGGGGATCTAGCGGGGATTTCTACAATGAGCAGTTCTTC. The chain couples TRBV4-1 to TRBJ2-1, with TRBD2 matching over 9 bases. In germline, CDR1 is MGHRA, CDR2 YSYEKL. V lost 8 bases to trimming and J lost 3 bases; unmatched junction nucleotides: 11. This CDR3 region has 16 residues.

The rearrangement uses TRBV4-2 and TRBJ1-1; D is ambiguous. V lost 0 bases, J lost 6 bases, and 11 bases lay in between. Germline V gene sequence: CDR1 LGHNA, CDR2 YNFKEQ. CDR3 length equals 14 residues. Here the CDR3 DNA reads TGTGCCAGCAGCCAAGATGTCGGCGCCGCTGAAGCTTTCTTT. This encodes CASSQDVGAAEAFF.

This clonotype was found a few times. The CDR3 is CSARDSPDYEQYF. The CDR3 DNA follows: TGCAGTGCTAGAGATTCCCCTGACTACGAGCAGTACTTC. The chain employs TRBV20-1 and TRBJ2-7, with unresolved D. This CDR3 region has 13 residues. Germline assignment: CDR1 DFQATT and CDR2 SNEGSKA (reference sequence). V dropped 0 bases and J dropped 3 bases, with 9 bases sitting between them.

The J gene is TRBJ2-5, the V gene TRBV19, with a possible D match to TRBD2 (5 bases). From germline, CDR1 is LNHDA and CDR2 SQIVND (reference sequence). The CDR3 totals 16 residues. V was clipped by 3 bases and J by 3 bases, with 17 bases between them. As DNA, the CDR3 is TGTGCCAGTAGTATGAATCCGGGGAATCTGAAAGAGACCCAGTACTTC. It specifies CASSMNPGNLKETQYF.

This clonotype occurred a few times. CDR3 in DNA: TGTGCCAGCAGTTTTGGGACCTTCAATCAGCCCCAGCATTTT. Translating it yields CASSFGTFNQPQHF. V and J are TRBV12-3 or TRBV12-4 and TRBJ1-5, with a possible D match to TRBD1 (5 bases). Trimming stripped 3 bases from V and 3 bases from J, with 9 bases between. The CDR3 length is 14 residues.

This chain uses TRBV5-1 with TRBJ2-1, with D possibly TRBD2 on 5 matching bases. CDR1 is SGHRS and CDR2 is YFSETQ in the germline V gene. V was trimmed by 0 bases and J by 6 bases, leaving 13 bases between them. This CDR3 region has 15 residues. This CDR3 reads CASSLAGSNANEQFF. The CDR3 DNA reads TGCGCCAGCAGCTTGGCTGGGAGTAATGCCAATGAGCAGTTCTTC.